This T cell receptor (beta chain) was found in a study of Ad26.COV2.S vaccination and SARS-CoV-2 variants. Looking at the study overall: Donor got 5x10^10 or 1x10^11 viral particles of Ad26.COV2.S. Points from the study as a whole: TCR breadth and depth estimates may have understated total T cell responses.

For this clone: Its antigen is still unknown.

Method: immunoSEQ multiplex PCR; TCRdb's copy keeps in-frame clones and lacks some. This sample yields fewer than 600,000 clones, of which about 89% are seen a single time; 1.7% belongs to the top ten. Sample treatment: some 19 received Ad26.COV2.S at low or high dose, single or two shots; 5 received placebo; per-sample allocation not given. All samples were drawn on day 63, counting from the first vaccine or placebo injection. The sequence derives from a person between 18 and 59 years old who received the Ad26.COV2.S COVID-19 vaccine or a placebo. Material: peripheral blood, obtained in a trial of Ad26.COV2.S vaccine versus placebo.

The CDR3 is CASSLVLNDYNEQFF. Written as DNA, the CDR3 is TGTGCCAGCAGCTTAGTACTGAATGACTACAATGAGCAGTTCTTC. The V and J genes are TRBV11-1 and TRBJ2-1; D not certain. The V and J ends lost 1 base and 3 bases respectively, with 10 bases between them. The CDR3 is made up of 15 amino acids. Germline lookup yields CDR1 SGHAT and CDR2 FQDESV (reference sequence).